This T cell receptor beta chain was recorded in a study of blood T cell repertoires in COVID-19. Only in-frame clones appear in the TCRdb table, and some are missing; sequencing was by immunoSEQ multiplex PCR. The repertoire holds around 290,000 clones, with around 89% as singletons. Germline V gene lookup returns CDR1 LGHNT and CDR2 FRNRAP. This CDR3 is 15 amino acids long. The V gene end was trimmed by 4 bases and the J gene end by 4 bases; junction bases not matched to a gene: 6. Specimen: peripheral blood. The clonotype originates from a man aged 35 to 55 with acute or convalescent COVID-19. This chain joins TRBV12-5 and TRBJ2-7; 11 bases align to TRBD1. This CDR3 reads CASGWVRDRGYEQYF. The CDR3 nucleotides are TGTGCTAGTGGTTGGGTCCGGGACAGGGGGTACGAGCAGTACTTC.